The T cell receptor (beta chain) under discussion was sequenced for a study of untreated major depressive disorder. V dropped 6 bases and J dropped 2 bases, with 14 bases sitting between them. This CDR3 has 15 residues. Per the germline V gene, CDR1 is MDHEN and CDR2 is SYDVKM. Produced via immunoSEQ multiplex PCR; TCRdb's table is partial and in-frame only. The sample holds 20,000 or so clones; roughly 84% are singletons and the top ten take about 0.82%. Sequencing was carried out using CD4+ T cells from PBMCs. The rearrangement joins TRBV28 to TRBJ2-1, with D possibly being TRBD1 (7 bases). The clonotype comes from a woman between 25 and 40 years old in good health. The CDR3 nucleotides are TGTGCCAGCAGGCGGCAGGGGGGAACCTACAATGAGCAGTTCTTC. It codes for CASRRQGGTYNEQFF. Complete variable domain (other parts from reference TRBV28 and TRBJ2-1): DVKVTQSSRYLVKRTGEKVFLECVQDMDHENMFWYRQDPGLGLRLIYFSYDVKMKEKGDIPEGYSVSREKKERFSLILESASTNQTSMYLCASRRQGGTYNEQFFGPGTRLTVL.